This T cell receptor (beta chain) is from a study of blood T cell repertoires in COVID-19. Study details: Material from acute and convalescent COVID-19 was sourced from the United States, Italy and Spain.

Sequencing was performed with immunoSEQ multiplex PCR; in TCRdb, only in-frame clones are kept and a portion is missing. Here the sample spans around 87,000 clones, around 90% being singletons. The CDR3 has 13 residues. In germline, CDR1 is SGHTA, CDR2 FQGTGA. V trimming: 4 bases; J trimming: 7 bases; junction bases outside the gene matches: 7. What was sequenced was peripheral blood. V and J are TRBV7-3 and TRBJ2-7; the match to TRBD1 covers 7 bases. The clonotype comes from a human donor with active COVID-19. The donor label of this sample is uncertain. The CDR3 loop reads CASSSTGSGEQYF. Written as DNA, the CDR3 is TGTGCCAGCAGCTCGACAGGGTCGGGGGAGCAGTACTTC.